This entry features one TCR beta chain sequence. What it recognizes is unknown. The assay was immunoSEQ multiplex PCR, and TCRdb's table has in-frame clones only and misses some. Here the sample spans about 110,000 clones, around 90% being singletons. CDR3 size: 11 residues. The V end lost 6 bases, the J end lost 5 bases, and 7 bases lay between the germline ends. Germline V gene sequence: CDR1 SNHLY, CDR2 FYNNEI. These data belong to a study of Tregs in tolerant kidney transplant recipients. In the study overall: Related graft donors supplied nonmyeloablative bone marrow transplants, and mixed chimerism was transient. Overall study results and limits: Tolerant patients' donor-specific Tregs expanded beyond overall Tregs, suggesting antigen-driven growth. The most relevant donor-specific Treg TCRbeta repertoire apparently came from expansion with activated donor B cells.

Unstimulated Tregs (CD4+CD25+CD127-) and CD4+CD25- non-Tregs were sorted from PBMCs. The rearrangement joins TRBV2 to TRBJ2-5; D call uncertain. The TCR was taken from a human donor who received a combined kidney and bone marrow transplant. Specimen: CD4+ T cells from blood, collected before the transplant. The CDR3 region is CASRTGETQYF. CDR3 coding DNA: TGTGCCAGCAGGACCGGGGAGACCCAGTACTTC. Looking up the rest from reference TRBV2 and TRBJ2-5 gives the full variable domain: EPEVTQTPSHQVTQMGQEVILRCVPISNHLYFYWYRQILGQKVEFLVSFYNNEISEKSEIFDDQFSVERPDGSNFTLKIRSTKLEDSAMYFCASRTGETQYFGPGTRLLVL.